This TCR beta chain was identified during a study of T cell responses to AZD1222 COVID-19 vaccine (dated by TCRdb to the early 2020s). Study-level background: A total of 230 or so trial participants underwent TCR sequencing, of whom 207 received two doses of AZD1222 and about 26 received two doses of the MenACWY control vaccine. Trial participants were enrolled by age into subgroups of 18-55, 56-69 and 70-plus years, and around 150, 28 and 57 TCR-sequenced participants, respectively, were included in these subgroups.

Findings and caveats that apply to the study as a whole: Only a handful of AZD1222 recipients were SARS-CoV-2 seropositive at baseline, limiting conclusions about previously exposed vaccinees. Because no day 14 peak-response samples were available, the repertoires could be characterized only after the peak T cell response. In the small 56-69-year group, the increase in depth fell short of significance, most likely because of low power. After two AZD1222 doses, both the breadth and the depth of spike-specific TCRs were significantly higher than at day 0 and than in MenACWY recipients. Participants were mostly white British and included more females than males, and it was suggested by the authors that clonal diversity may have been underestimated. Vaccine-associated CD4 TCRs spanned the whole spike protein, with dominant responses in regions 160-218 and 743-854. Reportedly, almost half of the unique spike-specific TCRs recognized epitopes lying outside the regions that are mutated in the B.1.351 and B.1.1.7 variants.

The time point label corresponds to: about 28 days (+/-7) after the second vaccine dose. AZD1222 recipients given second doses at about 4 weeks or at about 12 weeks were pooled, since spike-specific TCR depth and breadth were not found to differ between the two schedules. Samples from vaccinated people were obtained from the UK trials COV001 and COV002, which included a single-blind randomized controlled phase 2/3 trial of AZD1222 (ChAdOx1 nCoV-19) in healthy adults. Trial participant PBMC samples were collected at day 0 and day 28 after the second dose for TCRbeta chain sequencing. Based on the germline V gene, the CDR1 and CDR2 sequences are MDHEN and SYDVKM. V is cut by 6 bases and J by 5 bases, and the space between the germline ends is 19 bases. Taken from cysteine to phenylalanine, the CDR3 has 15 residues. Only CDR3 DNA remains: 45 bases, in frame from the first base. The CDR3 regions of human TCRbeta chains were analyzed by immunosequencing. In the source study's methods: Repertoire TCRs were matched against a reference library of SARS-CoV-2-specific TCRs generated with the MIRA antigen-specificity platform. Breadth was defined as the fraction of unique TCRs that were SARS-CoV-2-associated. Depth was defined as the fraction of total T cells that were SARS-CoV-2-associated. Using the MIRA data, every spike-specific TCR was mapped to the spike region that the TCR reacted to and assigned to either a CD4 or a CD8 class. Log10-transformed breadth and depth values were compared by one-way ANOVA with Sidak's multiple comparisons tests. TCRdb provides this immuneACCESS table in a form limited to in-frame rearrangements. Some clones are lacking; in checked studies, under half of them reflect an unresolved V gene, and why the rest are absent is not known. V and J calls and clone size follow that table, whereas D and trimming were derived from the DNA. For this sample the table gives 85,000 to 100,000 clones, of which just over 90% were detected only once. The ten largest clones add up to 6.5% to 10% of the sample.

On this clone itself: Its antigen target is currently unknown. No quality values exist for individual bases; no much larger clone is one base distant.

The rearrangement combines TRBV28 with TRBJ2-5; a tentative D match to TRBD1 spans 5 bases. The receptor's source is an adult who received the AZD1222 COVID-19 vaccine. This specimen consisted of peripheral blood, obtained 28 days after the second AZD1222 dose. The CDR3 here reads CASSPTDRRRETQYF. The DNA is as follows: TGTGCCAGCAGCCCGACAGATAGACGAAGGGAGACCCAGTACTTC.